The rows below give T cell receptor beta chains drawn from one sample of a study of patients and donors after allogeneic stem cell transplantation. TCRdb re-derived calls from the RT-PCR reads in MiXCR, one entry per CDR3 protein. The table shows roughly 200,000 distinct CDR3 sequences, with roughly 40% occurring only once. What was sequenced was blood, either unsorted or a sorted T cell fraction (not recorded which). The receptors were gathered from a human donor who was either an allogeneic HSCT recipient or a stem cell or donor lymphocyte infusion donor (not recorded which). It is not recorded whose cells these are; they may come from a transplant donor. CDR3s include the opening cysteine and the closing phenylalanine or tryptophan. The D gene is left open where the match is weak. For some rows the clone size is stated as once, few or many, or as a class when expanded; others skip it.

V	J	D	size	DNA	CDR3
TRBV4-3	TRBJ2-1	TRBD2	few	TGCGCCAGCAGCCGCGAGGAGGCTAGCGGGAGGCTTTCCTCCTACAATGAGCAGTTCTTC	CASSREEASGRLSSYNEQFF
TRBV12-3/TRBV12-4	TRBJ1-1	-	few	TGTGCCAGCAGTTTAGCGCTAAAGGGGCTGAACACTGAAGCTTTCTTT	CASSLALKGLNTEAFF
TRBV9	TRBJ2-7	-	-	TGTGCCAGCAGCGTAGGACTTAGCTACGAGCAGTACTTC	CASSVGLSYEQYF
TRBV12-3/TRBV12-4	TRBJ2-5	TRBD1	-	TGTGCCAGCAGCCTGACAGGGAGCGGGACCCAGTACTTC	CASSLTGSGTQYF
TRBV9	TRBJ1-2	-	-	TGTGCCAGCAGCGTAGGGGGGACCTTGGGCTATGGCTACACCTTC	CASSVGGTLGYGYTF
TRBV4-2	TRBJ1-2	-	-	TGTGCCAGCAGCCACCCCACGGGGGAGGATGGCTACACCTTC	CASSHPTGEDGYTF
TRBV6-1	TRBJ1-5	-	few	TGTGCCAGCAGTGAAGGCGGGGGGGGTCAGCCCCAGCATTTT	CASSEGGGGQPQHF
TRBV7-9	TRBJ2-6	-	-	TGTGCCAGCAGCGAACCTGGGAGCGGGGCCAACGTCCTGACTTTC	CASSEPGSGANVLTF
TRBV12-3/TRBV12-4	TRBJ1-1	-	few	TGTGCCAGCAGTTTAGTGGCGCCGCGGAACATGAACACTGAAGCTTTCTTT	CASSLVAPRNMNTEAFF
TRBV12-3/TRBV12-4	TRBJ1-2	-	few	TGTGCCAGCAGTTTAGGAACCAGGGACTATGGCTACACCTTC	CASSLGTRDYGYTF
TRBV12-3/TRBV12-4	TRBJ1-5	-	-	TGTGCCAGCAGTTTAGATGGGGTTTTGGGCAATCAGCCCCAGCATTTT	CASSLDGVLGNQPQHF
TRBV27	TRBJ2-1	TRBD2	-	TGTGCCAGCAGCCGGGTTAGCGGGAGAGCCTACAATGAGCAGTTCTTC	CASSRVSGRAYNEQFF
TRBV29-1	TRBJ1-5	-	few	TGCAGCGTAGATGAGGGAGCCAATCAGCCCCAGCATTTT	CSVDEGANQPQHF
TRBV3-1	TRBJ1-5	TRBD1	-	TGTGCCAGCAGCCCCGGGACAGGCAATCAGCCCCAGCATTTT	CASSPGTGNQPQHF
TRBV7-2	TRBJ1-5	-	many	TGTGCCAGCAGCCAGCAGTCGGGAAGCAATCAGCCCCAGCATTTT	CASSQQSGSNQPQHF
TRBV28	TRBJ1-5	-	-	TGTGCCAGCTTGCCCCACCCAGGGGTCGGACCCCAGCATTTT	CASLPHPGVGPQHF
TRBV5-1	TRBJ2-7	-	-	TGCGCCAGCGCGGAGGGGGGACTTACCTACGAGCAGTACTTC	CASAEGGLTYEQYF
TRBV6-6	TRBJ1-1	TRBD1	few	TGTGCCAGCAGTTCGAGGGACAGGGGAATCATGAACACTGAAGCTTTCTTT	CASSSRDRGIMNTEAFF
TRBV29-1	TRBJ2-1	TRBD2	-	TGCAGCGTCGGGACTACTAGTAGCTCCTACAATGAGCAGTTCTTC	CSVGTTSSSYNEQFF
TRBV5-1	TRBJ2-5	-	-	TGCGCCAGCAGCTTGGAAGTTTTAGGGACCCAGTACTTC	CASSLEVLGTQYF
TRBV4-3	TRBJ2-5	TRBD2	-	TGCGCCAGCAGCCAAGATCCGCGGGAGGGAGCTATAGAGACCCAGTACTTC	CASSQDPREGAIETQYF
TRBV7-2	TRBJ2-6	-	-	TGTGCCAGCGGCGTTTGGGGGGCTGGGGCCAACGTCCTGACTTTC	CASGVWGAGANVLTF
TRBV24-1	TRBJ1-1	TRBD1	few	TGTGCCACCAGTGGACAGGGAAGGACTGAAGCTTTCTTT	CATSGQGRTEAFF
TRBV2	TRBJ1-5	-	-	TGTGCCAGCAGCGTTTATGGGGGTGTAGGTCAGCCCCAGCATTTT	CASSVYGGVGQPQHF
TRBV4-3	TRBJ2-1	-	-	TGCGCCAGCAGCGCTATCGGGACCCTCACCAATGAGCAGTTCTTC	CASSAIGTLTNEQFF
TRBV7-6	TRBJ2-7	TRBD2	-	TGTGCCAGCAGCTCGACTCTAGCGGGAAGTTTGTCCTACGAGCAGTACTTC	CASSSTLAGSLSYEQYF
TRBV15	TRBJ1-2	-	-	TGTGCCACCAGCAGTTCGGCAGGGCCCTATGGCTACACCTTC	CATSSSAGPYGYTF
TRBV4-2	TRBJ1-5	-	few	TGTGCCAGCAGCCAAGTCTCCAGCCAGGGCAATCAGCCCCAGCATTTT	CASSQVSSQGNQPQHF
TRBV30	TRBJ2-3	TRBD1	-	TGTGCCTGGGGAAGGACAGGGGCGCAGTATTTT	CAWGRTGAQYF
TRBV27	TRBJ2-1	-	-	TGTGCCAGCAGTCCCCGCCCGGACTCCCCCGAGAATGAGCAGTTCTTC	CASSPRPDSPENEQFF
TRBV2	TRBJ2-2	TRBD2	-	TGTGCCAGCACTAGCGGGAGCTGGGAGCTGTTTTTT	CASTSGSWELFF
TRBV12-3/TRBV12-4	TRBJ1-2	TRBD1	-	TGTGCCAGCAGTTTGACAGGGGCGCTTTCTAACTATGGCTACACCTTC	CASSLTGALSNYGYTF
TRBV6-6	TRBJ2-2	-	-	TGTGCCAGCAGTTACTCAGGACTCGCGGACGGGGAGCTGTTTTTT	CASSYSGLADGELFF
TRBV29-1	TRBJ1-2	-	few	TGCAGCGTTGAAACGGTGGAGGGTCGCTATGGCTACACCTTC	CSVETVEGRYGYTF
TRBV20-1	TRBJ2-2	-	-	TGCAGTGCTAGAGATGCGGAGAGCACCGGGGAGCTGTTTTTT	CSARDAESTGELFF
TRBV10-3	TRBJ1-1	-	-	TGTGCCATCAGTGAGCTCATGGGAAAGGGCCGGAACACTGAAGCTTTCTTT	CAISELMGKGRNTEAFF
TRBV29-1	TRBJ2-5	-	-	TGCAGCGTTGAATTGGTTCAAGAGACCCAGTACTTC	CSVELVQETQYF
TRBV6-2/TRBV6-3	TRBJ2-2	TRBD2	few	TGTGCCAGCAGTTACTTTTTGAGCGGGAGGTACACCGGGGAGCTGTTTTTT	CASSYFLSGRYTGELFF
TRBV15	TRBJ1-2	-	-	TGTGCCACCAGCAGAGATCGTGTAGGAAAAATCTATGGCTACACCTTC	CATSRDRVGKIYGYTF
TRBV29-1	TRBJ2-2	-	-	TGCAGCGTTCTCAGGGGGGACACCGGGGAGCTGTTTTTT	CSVLRGDTGELFF
TRBV12-3/TRBV12-4	TRBJ2-7	-	-	TGTGCCAGCAGTTTACCACCCGGCAGGGCACACTACGAGCAGTACTTC	CASSLPPGRAHYEQYF
TRBV6-5	TRBJ2-5	TRBD1	-	TGTGCCAGCATCAGAAGGGACAGGGGTCAAGAGACCCAGTACTTC	CASIRRDRGQETQYF
TRBV24-1	TRBJ1-5	TRBD1	few	TGTGCCACCAGTGAGCGACAGGGTTGGCCCCAGCATTTT	CATSERQGWPQHF
TRBV5-6	TRBJ2-1	TRBD1	once	TGTGCCAGCAGTTTAAGACAGGGCGTGTACAATGAGCAGTTCTTC	CASSLRQGVYNEQFF
TRBV5-1	TRBJ2-7	-	-	TGCGCCAGCAGCTTCACCCCGGACTCCTACGAGCAGTACTTC	CASSFTPDSYEQYF
TRBV12-3/TRBV12-4	TRBJ1-1	-	many	TGTGCCAGCAGTTGGGAGGTCACGAACACTGAAGCTTTCTTT	CASSWEVTNTEAFF
TRBV20-1	TRBJ2-1	TRBD2	few	TGCAGTGCTAGGACTAGCGGGAGCCCTGAGCAGTTCTTC	CSARTSGSPEQFF
TRBV18	TRBJ1-2	-	-	TGTGCCAGCTCTCCCCCCCACCAGGGTATCAATGGCTACACCTTC	CASSPPHQGINGYTF
TRBV7-2	TRBJ2-7	-	-	TGTGCCAGCAGCCCCTTTAACACAGTTACCTACGAGCAGTACTTC	CASSPFNTVTYEQYF
TRBV5-1	TRBJ1-6	-	-	TGCGCCAGCAGCCCTTTGTTCGATTCACCCCTCCACTTT	CASSPLFDSPLHF
TRBV28	TRBJ2-1	TRBD1	-	TGTGCCAGCTTTACAGGGGGCTTAGCGCCAGGGAATGAGCAGTTCTTC	CASFTGGLAPGNEQFF